Below are 2 T cell receptor beta chains sequenced from a single sample in a study of blood T cell repertoires in COVID-19. Using immunoSEQ multiplex PCR, the repertoire was profiled, and TCRdb retains in-frame clones only, with some absent. This table has approximately 85,000 clones, about 90% appearing once. The sequenced sample was peripheral blood. The receptors were gathered from a woman aged 45 to 65 with active or convalescent COVID-19.

The rearrangement joins TRBV9 to TRBJ1-2; 8 bases fit TRBD1. V lost 4 bases and J lost 8; bases outside the gene matches: 7. Germline loops: CDR1 SGDLS, CDR2 YYNGEE. This CDR3 has 13 amino acids. The CDR3 is CASSIRTGIGYTF. The CDR3 DNA reads TGTGCCAGCAGCATTAGGACAGGGATAGGCTACACCTTC.

The chain is built from TRBV19 and TRBJ1-1; weak D call: TRBD1 (6 bases). This CDR3 comprises 14 residues. Per the germline V gene, CDR1 is LNHDA and CDR2 is SQIVND (reference sequence). V was shortened by 4 bases and J by 1 base, with 10 bases between the two germline ends. The CDR3 sequence is CASSTRTENTEAFF. The CDR3 DNA reads TGTGCCAGTAGTACCCGGACAGAGAACACTGAAGCTTTCTTT.